This T cell receptor (beta chain) was retrieved from a study of CD8 T cells in ankylosing spondylitis. Points on this clonotype: The antigen is unknown.

MiXCR was run by TCRdb on the 5' RACE reads, yielding one entry per CDR3 protein. This table has around 770,000 distinct CDR3 sequences, over 9.5% appearing once. The study, taken as a whole, reports: Blood of patients with ankylosing spondylitis appeared to be characterized by a TCR beta motif of eight highly homologous variants.

Sequenced input: blood, either unsorted or a sorted T cell fraction (not recorded which). The TCR comes from a male donor with ankylosing spondylitis.

CDR3: CASSLPTGGEETQYF. The CDR3, as DNA: TGTGCCAGCAGTTTACCCACAGGGGGGGAAGAGACCCAGTACTTC. The V and J genes are TRBV28 and TRBJ2-5; D possibly corresponds to TRBD1 (8 bases). Looked up from germline, CDR1 is MDHEN and CDR2 is SYDVKM. This CDR3 has 15 amino acids. V lost 2 bases to trimming and J lost 3 bases, with 13 bases between them.